This TCR beta chain comes out of a study of human T cells and chemical hapten exposure. The germline V gene encodes CDR1 SGHAT and CDR2 FQNNGV. With 1 base removed from V and 9 bases from J, the gap between germline ends came to 12 bases. The CDR3 has 14 residues. MiXCR was run by TCRdb on the RACE reads, yielding one entry per CDR3 protein. The sample shows about 42,000 distinct CDR3 sequences, around 9% of them seen only once. This clonotype was found many times. Time point of the sample: patch test 2, 6 weeks after DPC sensitization. Treatment indicated: therapeutic diphenylcyclopropenone sensitization with weekly scalp DPC. Unfractionated whole blood served as the source for total RNA extraction.

The TCR originated in a woman in her forties with alopecia areata. Some clones in this sample may be carry-over from other donors' samples. Source: whole blood, taken in connection with sensitization to the hapten diphenylcyclopropenone (DPC). The genes are TRBV11-2 and TRBJ2-2; D is possibly TRBD1 (6 bases). The CDR3 spells CASSLVQGFRELFF. The CDR3 coding sequence is TGTGCCAGCAGCTTAGTCCAGGGGTTCCGGGAGCTGTTTTTT.